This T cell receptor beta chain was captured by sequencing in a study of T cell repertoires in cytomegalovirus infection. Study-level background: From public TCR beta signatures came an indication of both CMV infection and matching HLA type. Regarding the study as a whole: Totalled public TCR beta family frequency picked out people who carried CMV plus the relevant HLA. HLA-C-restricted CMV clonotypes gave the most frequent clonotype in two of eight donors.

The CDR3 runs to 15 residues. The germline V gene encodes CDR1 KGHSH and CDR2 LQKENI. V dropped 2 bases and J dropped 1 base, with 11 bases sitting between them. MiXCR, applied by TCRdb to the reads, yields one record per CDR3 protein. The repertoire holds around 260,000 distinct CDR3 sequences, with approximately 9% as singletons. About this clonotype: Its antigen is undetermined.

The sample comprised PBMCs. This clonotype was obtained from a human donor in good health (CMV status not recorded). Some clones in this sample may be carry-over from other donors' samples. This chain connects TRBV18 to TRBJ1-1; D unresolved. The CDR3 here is CASSPTVSANTEAFF. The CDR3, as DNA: TGTGCCAGCTCACCAACGGTGTCTGCGAACACTGAAGCTTTCTTT. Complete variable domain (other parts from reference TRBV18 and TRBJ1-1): NAGVMQNPRHLVRRRGQEARLRCSPMKGHSHVYWYRQLPEEGLKFMVYLQKENIIDESGMPKERFSAEFPKEGPSILRIQQVVRGDSAAYFCASSPTVSANTEAFFGQGTRLTVV.